This TCR beta chain is drawn from a study of blood T cells in healthy people across ages. A sample-barcoded 5' primer and a J-beta primer mix were used in a second PCR of roughly 6 to 11 cycles. TCRdb processed the 5' RACE reads anew with MiXCR; each CDR3 protein has one entry. The sample lists 800,000 to 900,000 distinct CDR3 sequences; 60% to 80% were seen once. Every sample had a minimum of 6 million PBMCs isolated. Sequencing used blood. The origin of this receptor is a man aged 25 to 40 in good health.

Here the CDR3 DNA reads TGTGCCAGTACAGGGGGCCTTACCAAAAACATTCAGTACTTC. It yields the protein CASTGGLTKNIQYF. The chain links TRBV7-9 to TRBJ2-4, with 9 bases that match TRBD1. The CDR3 runs 14 residues. The V gene end was trimmed by 9 bases and the J gene end by 2 bases; junction bases not matched to a gene: 5. The V gene's germline CDR1 is SEHNR and CDR2 FQNEAQ (reference sequence).